The 14 T cell receptor beta chains presented below share a single source sample, sequenced in a study of T cell responses to AZD1222 COVID-19 vaccine. TCRdb's copy holds only in-frame clones and misses some; the assay was immunoSEQ multiplex PCR. The sample has about 140,000 clones; 88% are singletons. The input for sequencing was peripheral blood, taken 28 days after the second AZD1222 dose. These receptors were taken from an adult who received the AZD1222 COVID-19 vaccine.

The table lists this clone with a few counts. The chain couples TRBV19 to TRBJ1-5, with a weak D call TRBD1 (5 bases). CDR1 is LNHDA and CDR2 is SQIVND in the germline V gene (reference sequence). The CDR3 length is 16 residues. V lost 5 bases to trimming and J lost 2 bases, with 16 bases between them. The CDR3 spells CASSPGGGFGNQPQHF. CDR3 bases: TGTGCCAGTAGTCCCGGCGGGGGGTTTGGCAATCAGCCCCAGCATTTT.

The V call is TRBV9, the J call TRBJ1-5; 7 bases line up with TRBD1. There are 15 residues in the CDR3. J was trimmed by 3 bases and V by 1 base; bases with no gene match: 4. Germline V CDR1 and CDR2: SGDLS, YYNGEE. CDR3 bases: TGTGCCAGCAGCGTATCGGGACAGTCCAATCAGCCCCAGCATTTT. The encoded protein is CASSVSGQSNQPQHF.

V and J are TRBV19 and TRBJ1-2; possibly TRBD1 for D (5 bases). CDR3 size: 15 residues. Per the germline V gene, CDR1 is LNHDA and CDR2 is SQIVND (reference sequence). V shed 5 bases and J shed 5 bases, with 18 bases lying between them. In nucleotides, the CDR3 is TGTGCCAGTAGTCTCAGTCGACAGATCCTATATGGCTACACCTTC. Encoded protein: CASSLSRQILYGYTF.

The V and J genes are TRBV6-1 and TRBJ1-5; a possible D gene is TRBD1 (5 bases). V dropped 0 bases and J dropped 0 bases, with 18 bases sitting between them. Germline CDR1 MNHNS, CDR2 SASEGT. The CDR3 is 19 residues long. The CDR3 loop reads CASSEAGTANRGSNQPQHF. CDR3 in DNA: TGTGCCAGCAGTGAAGCAGGGACCGCCAATCGAGGTAGCAATCAGCCCCAGCATTTT.

The V and J genes are TRBV5-1 and TRBJ2-1; 11 positions agree with TRBD2. CDR3 length: 19 amino acids. Germline lookup yields CDR1 SGHRS and CDR2 YFSETQ. The ends lost 2 bases at V and 1 base at J; junction bases unmatched: 11. The DNA of the CDR3 is TGCGCCAGCAGCTTAAAAAGACTACTAGCGGGGGCTTCCTACAATGAGCAGTTCTTC. Amino acids: CASSLKRLLAGASYNEQFF.

The CDR3 loop is CASSLGVSTPGSEQYF. CDR3 nucleotide sequence: TGCGCCAGCAGCTTGGGTGTCAGTACCCCGGGCAGCGAGCAGTACTTC. V and J are TRBV5-1 and TRBJ2-7; D remains unclear. Trimming pared 0 bases from V and 6 bases from J, leaving 19 bases between. Germline-derived CDR1 and CDR2 are SGHRS and YFSETQ. The CDR3 is 16 residues long. The whole variable domain, remainder taken from reference TRBV5-1 and TRBJ2-7, is KAGVTQTPRYLIKTRGQQVTLSCSPISGHRSVSWYQQTPGQGLQFLFEYFSETQRNKGNFPGRFSGRQFSNSRSEMNVSTLELGDSALYLCASSLGVSTPGSEQYFGPGTRLTVT.

V usage is TRBV4-2 and J usage is TRBJ2-7; D is perhaps TRBD1 (5 bases). V lost 3 bases and J 2 bases, leaving 14 bases between the germline ends. This CDR3 comprises 15 residues. Germline assignment: CDR1 LGHNA and CDR2 YNFKEQ. CDR3 loop: CASSHEIGATYEQYF. The CDR3 DNA reads TGTGCCAGCAGCCACGAGATAGGGGCAACCTACGAGCAGTACTTC.

On this clone: A junction boundary mismatches the germline segment, possibly from a read error. This chain connects TRBV4-1 to TRBJ2-3; TRBD2 matches 8 bases. Germline V gene lookup returns CDR1 MGHRA and CDR2 YSYEKL. The CDR3 consists of 17 residues. DNA of the CDR3: TGCGCCAGCAGCTCTCAGGCAGGATGGACTAGCACCGATACGCAGTATTTT. This translates into CASSSQAGWTSTDTQYF.

The V gene is TRBV5-6, the J gene TRBJ1-2; 7 nucleotides match TRBD1. The V gene end was trimmed by 4 bases and the J gene end by 8 bases; junction bases not matched to a gene: 11. This CDR3 region has 14 residues. Germline values: CDR1 SGHDT, CDR2 YYEEEE. This CDR3 is CASSLGGPGGGYTF. CDR3 sequence (DNA): TGTGCCAGCAGCCTTGGTGGTCCAGGGGGAGGCTACACCTTC.

The table lists this clone with a count of one. CDR3 loop: CAISESRGLEKLFF. For the CDR3, the DNA is TGTGCCATCAGTGAGTCGCGGGGATTAGAAAAACTGTTTTTT. The rearrangement links TRBV10-3 to TRBJ1-4, with D unclear. The CDR3 totals 14 residues. Trimming pared 0 bases from V and 8 bases from J, leaving 10 bases between. Germline CDR1 reads ENHRY; CDR2 reads SYGVKD.

The chain has TRBV7-2 and TRBJ2-7, with 10 nucleotides matching TRBD1. V trimming: 3 bases; J trimming: 3 bases; junction bases outside the gene matches: 8. Germline CDR1 and CDR2: SGHTA and FQGNSA. This CDR3 region has 16 residues. This CDR3 is CASSFLAGQGGYEQYF. The CDR3 region has the DNA TGTGCCAGCAGCTTCCTAGCCGGACAGGGGGGCTACGAGCAGTACTTC.

The chain employs TRBV9 and TRBJ1-1, with D perhaps matching TRBD1 (5 bases). V shed 0 bases and J shed 0 bases, with 15 bases lying between them. The CDR3 runs to 17 residues. Germline V gene sequence: CDR1 SGDLS, CDR2 YYNGEE. DNA of the CDR3: TGTGCCAGCAGCGTAGGAGGATGGGCAGGGCTGAACACTGAAGCTTTCTTT. It specifies CASSVGGWAGLNTEAFF.

This chain connects TRBV11-2 to TRBJ2-7, with D tentatively TRBD1 (5 bases). The germline V gene has CDR1 SGHAT and CDR2 FQNNGV. The CDR3 length is 17 residues. V lost 2 bases and J 3 bases, leaving 20 bases between the germline ends. CDR3 sequence: CASSLKRPQELFYEQYF. The CDR3 DNA sequence: TGTGCCAGCAGCTTAAAAAGGCCACAGGAGTTGTTCTACGAGCAGTACTTC.

In its sample, this clone was seen once. This rearrangement joins TRBV6-5 to TRBJ1-2, with a possible D match to TRBD1 (6 bases). CDR1 and CDR2 (germline): MNHEY, SVGAGI. The CDR3 has 14 amino acids. V dropped 5 bases and J dropped 0 bases, with 10 bases sitting between them. As DNA, the CDR3 is TGTGCCAGCAGTAAGGGACAAGCTAACTATGGCTACACCTTC. The encoded protein is CASSKGQANYGYTF.